One and the same sample provided the 27 T cell receptor beta chains below, sequenced in a study of T cells in Graves' hyperthyroidism and ophthalmopathy. Researchers amplified the TCR beta CDR3 regions from RNA transcripts. A first-round RT-PCR of the TCR CDR3 used the HTBI primer set. Each CDR3 protein gets one entry after TCRdb re-called the multiplex PCR reads with MiXCR. The sample holds approximately 720,000 distinct CDR3 sequences, about 19% seen once. The source material was blood. These receptors all stem from a woman between 45 and 60 years old with Graves' hyperthyroidism that later progressed to Graves' ophthalmopathy.

The CDR3 bases are TGTGCCAGCAGCCCGGCTATGTGGGCGTCTAATGAAAAACTGTTTTTT. Amino acid sequence: CASSPAMWASNEKLFF. This sequence joins TRBV5-5 and TRBJ1-4; D call uncertain. The length of the CDR3 is 16 residues. The germline V gene has CDR1 SGHKS and CDR2 YYEKEE (reference sequence). With 4 bases removed from V and 3 bases from J, the gap between germline ends came to 16 bases.

Only a few counts were recorded for this clonotype. This chain uses TRBV5-4 with TRBJ2-2; D is perhaps TRBD1 (6 bases). Trimming took off 0 bases at V and 0 bases at J, with 15 bases between the two ends. Germline CDR1 and CDR2: SGHNT and YYREEE (reference sequence). CDR3 length: 18 residues. The CDR3 loop reads CASSLVGHENANTGELFF. In nucleotides, the CDR3 is TGTGCCAGCAGCTTGGTGGGACACGAGAACGCGAACACCGGGGAGCTGTTTTTT.

This chain links TRBV7-8 with TRBJ2-3, with a possible D match to TRBD2 (5 bases). CDR3 length: 15 amino acids. CDR1 is SGHVS, CDR2 FQNEAQ, per germline. Trimming removed 3 bases at V and 3 bases at J, with 13 bases between. The CDR3 region is CASSFGVLRTDTQYF. CDR3 DNA sequence: TGTGCCAGCAGCTTCGGGGTCCTGAGAACAGATACGCAGTATTTT.

This clonotype has just one count. The chain combines TRBV19 with TRBJ1-5; D is perhaps TRBD1 (5 bases). Germline V CDR1 and CDR2: LNHDA, SQIVND (reference sequence). Trimming removed 7 bases at V and 1 base at J, with 14 bases between. The length of the CDR3 is 15 residues. The CDR3 DNA is TGTGCCAGTATTCAGGGATTGAACAGCAATCAGCCCCAGCATTTT. It translates to CASIQGLNSNQPQHF.

The J gene is TRBJ2-1, the V gene TRBV5-1; the D is unclear. CDR1 and CDR2 (germline): SGHRS, YFSETQ. The CDR3 loop spans 13 amino acids. Trimming pared 6 bases from V and 5 bases from J, leaving 12 bases between. In DNA form, the CDR3 reads TGCGCCAGCAACCCGTCAATGCACAATGAGCAGTTCTTC. Protein product: CASNPSMHNEQFF.

The sample holds many counts of this clonotype. The chain joins TRBV2 to TRBJ1-2; the match to TRBD1 covers 9 bases. J lost 4 bases, V lost 4 bases, and 13 bases had no gene match. Germline CDR1 and CDR2: SNHLY and FYNNEI. The CDR3 extends over 17 amino acids. Written as DNA, the CDR3 is TGTGCCAGCAGTGGAGGAGGGCCGGGACAGGGCGGCTATGGCTACACCTTC. Translating it yields CASSGGGPGQGGYGYTF. Drawing the rest from reference TRBV2 and TRBJ1-2, the complete variable domain is EPEVTQTPSHQVTQMGQEVILRCVPISNHLYFYWYRQILGQKVEFLVSFYNNEISEKSEIFDDQFSVERPDGSNFTLKIRSTKLEDSAMYFCASSGGGPGQGGYGYTFGSGTRLTVV.

Concerning this clonotype: Compared with germline, one end of the junction differs, possibly owing to a read error. For the CDR3, the DNA is TGTGCCAGCGGCTTAGGGCCTCTAGCGGGGGGTTTGGAGACCCAGTACTTC. It specifies CASGLGPLAGGLETQYF. This rearrangement joins TRBV7-8 to TRBJ2-5; 11 bases are a match to TRBD2. This CDR3 is built from 17 residues. CDR1 SGHVS and CDR2 FQNEAQ come from the germline V gene.

This clonotype was detected ten times or more. The J gene is TRBJ1-2, the V gene TRBV30; the D gene is possibly TRBD1 (6 bases). The CDR3 is 15 amino acids. CDR1 GTSNPN and CDR2 SVGIG come from the germline V gene (reference sequence). V lost 0 bases and J lost 8, with 19 bases in between. The CDR3 is CAWSVLGTGRRGYTF. DNA for the CDR3: TGTGCCTGGAGTGTACTGGGTACAGGGCGGCGGGGCTACACCTTC.

This clonotype was recorded at least ten times. The gene calls are TRBV11-2 and TRBJ2-7; D remains ambiguous. The V and J ends lost 5 bases and 3 bases respectively, with 14 bases between them. The CDR3 length is 14 residues. CDR1 and CDR2 (germline): SGHAT, FQNNGV. CDR3 amino acids: CASSPPGWDYEQYF. DNA of the CDR3: TGTGCCAGCAGCCCGCCCGGGTGGGACTACGAGCAGTACTTC.

This clonotype was seen ten or more times. The chain is built from TRBV12-3 or TRBV12-4 and TRBJ1-1, with D tentatively TRBD1 (5 bases). The CDR3 consists of 15 residues. Trimming stripped 3 bases from V and 6 bases from J, with 17 bases between. In DNA form, the CDR3 reads TGTGCCAGCAGTTTTCTTGGGACGGGGAGATCTGAAGCTTTCTTT. Translating gives CASSFLGTGRSEAFF.

With respect to this clonotype: A much more abundant neighbour one base away suggests this may be a read error. The CDR3 DNA reads as TGTGCCAGCAGTCGGATCCGGGCCGCGAACAATGAGCGGTTCTTC. It specifies CASSRIRAANNERFF. This chain links TRBV12-3 or TRBV12-4 with TRBJ2-1; D not resolved. The CDR3 has 15 residues.

J is TRBJ2-1 and V is TRBV10-3; D might be TRBD1 or TRBD2, each matching 5 bases. The V end was cut by 5 bases, the J end by 5 bases, with 10 bases between. CDR1 is ENHRY and CDR2 is SYGVKD in the germline V gene. CDR3 length: 13 residues. CDR3 in DNA: TGTGCCATCAGTACCAGGGAGAACAATGAGCAGTTCTTC. This codes for CAISTRENNEQFF.

In this sample, this clonotype turned up a few times. The genes are TRBV6-1 and TRBJ1-1; 8 nucleotides agree with TRBD1. Germline lookup yields CDR1 MNHNS and CDR2 SASEGT. This CDR3 has 13 residues. Trimming at V came to 5 bases and at J to 11 bases, leaving 10 bases not matched to a gene. For the CDR3, the DNA is TGTGCCAGCAGTCCTACGGGACAGGCGATGGCTTTCTTT. Its protein is CASSPTGQAMAFF.

This clonotype was counted many times. The chain recombines TRBV2 with TRBJ1-5, with D possibly being TRBD1 (6 bases). V was cut by 8 bases and J by 0 bases, with 26 bases left in between. CDR1 is SNHLY and CDR2 is FYNNEI in the germline V gene. The CDR3 is 19 residues long. The CDR3 here is CASSSGGALGSYSNQPQHF. CDR3 nucleotide sequence: TGTGCCAGCTCCTCTGGGGGCGCATTAGGGAGTTATAGCAATCAGCCCCAGCATTTT.

This clonotype was recorded at least ten times. The chain employs TRBV20-1 and TRBJ2-5; D might be TRBD2 (7 bases). Germline values: CDR1 DFQATT, CDR2 SNEGSKA (reference sequence). The CDR3 extends over 15 amino acids. V was cut by 0 bases and J by 0 bases, with 11 bases left in between. As DNA, the CDR3 is TGCAGTGCTAGAGATCGGGGGGACAACCAAGAGACCCAGTACTTC. Amino acid sequence: CSARDRGDNQETQYF.

This clonotype was seen more than once but under ten times. The V gene is TRBV9, the J gene TRBJ2-1, with 11 nucleotides matching TRBD2. The V gene end was trimmed by 0 bases and the J gene end by 9 bases; junction bases not matched to a gene: 8. CDR3 length equals 16 residues. Germline V gene lookup returns CDR1 SGDLS and CDR2 YYNGEE. The CDR3 protein is CASSVGSGGAYGEQFF. In nucleotides, the CDR3 is TGTGCCAGCAGCGTAGGTAGCGGGGGGGCCTATGGTGAGCAGTTCTTC. Complete variable domain (other parts from reference TRBV9 and TRBJ2-1): DSGVTQTPKHLITATGQRVTLRCSPRSGDLSVYWYQQSLDQGLQFLIQYYNGEERAKGNILERFSAQQFPDLHSELNLSSLELGDSALYFCASSVGSGGAYGEQFFGPGTRLTVL.

The J gene is TRBJ1-2, the V gene TRBV7-9, with D uncertain. V lost 1 base and J 2 bases, leaving 14 bases between the germline ends. The CDR3 contains 16 residues. Germline CDR1 SEHNR, CDR2 FQNEAQ (reference sequence). The CDR3 region has the DNA TGTGCCAGCAGCTTAGGGTCCTGGCAGTCGAACTATGGCTACACCTTC. This codes for CASSLGSWQSNYGYTF.

A few counts support this clonotype. The chain has TRBV10-3 and TRBJ1-2; D gene uncertain. The germline gives CDR1 ENHRY, CDR2 SYGVKD. Trimming removed 10 bases from V and 4 bases from J, with 16 bases in between. CDR3 length: 13 amino acids. The DNA for the CDR3 is TGTGCCACCCAGTTGATATCCGGCTATGGCTACACCTTC. Translation: CATQLISGYGYTF.

The sample holds many counts of this clonotype. The CDR3 is CASSRSGVDEQYF. The CDR3 nucleotides are TGTGCCAGCTCACGCTCAGGGGTGGACGAGCAGTACTTC. The chain carries TRBV18 and TRBJ2-7; D is possibly TRBD1 (6 bases). The CDR3 extends over 13 amino acids. Per germline, CDR1 KGHSH and CDR2 LQKENI. Deletions cut 4 bases from V and 5 bases from J, with 12 bases between.

This rearrangement joins TRBV5-1 to TRBJ1-6; perhaps TRBD1 as D (5 bases). CDR1 is SGHRS, CDR2 YFSETQ, per germline. The CDR3 totals 13 residues. The V gene lost 5 bases and the J gene lost 8 bases, with 11 bases spanning the gap. CDR3 loop: CASSVTVDSPLHF. CDR3 sequence (DNA): TGCGCCAGCAGTGTGACAGTGGATTCACCCCTCCACTTT.

This clonotype was seen only a few times. J is TRBJ2-1 and V is TRBV6-1, with D unclear. The CDR3 is 14 residues long. The V and J ends lost 5 bases and 1 base respectively, with 9 bases between them. The germline V gene encodes CDR1 MNHNS and CDR2 SASEGT. CDR3 nucleotides: TGTGCCAGCAGTACCCTAAGTTCCTACAATGAGCAGTTCTTC. This translates into CASSTLSSYNEQFF.

This sequence joins TRBV27 and TRBJ1-2; TRBD1 might be the D (6 bases). The V end lost 6 bases, the J end lost 4 bases, and 12 bases lay between the germline ends. CDR1 is MNHEY, CDR2 SMNVEV, per germline (reference sequence). This CDR3 contains 13 residues. The CDR3 reads CASRPTGTYGYTF. For the CDR3, the DNA is TGTGCCAGCAGACCAACAGGGACCTATGGCTACACCTTC.

This clonotype was seen a few times. V usage is TRBV6-1 and J usage is TRBJ1-2, with TRBD1 as a possible D gene (6 bases). V was cut by 6 bases and J by 2 bases, with 22 bases left in between. Looked up from germline, CDR1 is MNHNS and CDR2 is SASEGT. The CDR3 covers 17 residues. CDR3 amino acids: CASSHTSAGAINYGYTF. CDR3 nucleotides: TGTGCCAGCAGCCACACCTCTGCAGGGGCCATAAACTATGGCTACACCTTC.

This clonotype showed up just a few times. The chain employs TRBV18 and TRBJ1-2; D gene ambiguous. The V gene's germline CDR1 is KGHSH and CDR2 LQKENI. This CDR3 is built from 14 residues. V dropped 3 bases and J dropped 3 bases, with 11 bases sitting between them. In DNA, the CDR3 is TGTGCCAGCTCACCCCACCCGGTTGACTATGGCTACACCTTC. Its protein product is CASSPHPVDYGYTF.

This clonotype was recorded many times. The J gene is TRBJ2-1, the V gene TRBV2; D is uncertain. Trimming took off 3 bases at V and 7 bases at J, with 4 bases between the two ends. Per germline, CDR1 SNHLY and CDR2 FYNNEI. This CDR3 has 11 amino acids. The CDR3 nucleotides read TGTGCCAGCAGTGAGAGAAATGAGCAGTTCTTC. Encoded protein: CASSERNEQFF.

This clonotype was counted many times. The CDR3 here is CASSTRGLGQPQHF. The CDR3 DNA reads as TGTGCCAGCAGTACCAGGGGGCTTGGTCAGCCCCAGCATTTT. The chain couples TRBV6-1 to TRBJ1-5, with 8 bases that match TRBD1. The CDR3 has 14 residues. CDR1 and CDR2 from the germline V gene are MNHNS and SASEGT. The ends lost 5 bases at V and 6 bases at J; junction bases unmatched: 6.

This clonotype was recorded many times. The chain employs TRBV10-3 and TRBJ2-3; 9 bases are a match to TRBD2. This CDR3 comprises 15 residues. From germline, CDR1 is ENHRY and CDR2 SYGVKD. The V gene end was trimmed by 3 bases and the J gene end by 4 bases; junction bases not matched to a gene: 5. DNA of the CDR3: TGTGCCATCAGTGACGCAGCGGGGGGACCAGATACGCAGTATTTT. Amino acid sequence: CAISDAAGGPDTQYF.